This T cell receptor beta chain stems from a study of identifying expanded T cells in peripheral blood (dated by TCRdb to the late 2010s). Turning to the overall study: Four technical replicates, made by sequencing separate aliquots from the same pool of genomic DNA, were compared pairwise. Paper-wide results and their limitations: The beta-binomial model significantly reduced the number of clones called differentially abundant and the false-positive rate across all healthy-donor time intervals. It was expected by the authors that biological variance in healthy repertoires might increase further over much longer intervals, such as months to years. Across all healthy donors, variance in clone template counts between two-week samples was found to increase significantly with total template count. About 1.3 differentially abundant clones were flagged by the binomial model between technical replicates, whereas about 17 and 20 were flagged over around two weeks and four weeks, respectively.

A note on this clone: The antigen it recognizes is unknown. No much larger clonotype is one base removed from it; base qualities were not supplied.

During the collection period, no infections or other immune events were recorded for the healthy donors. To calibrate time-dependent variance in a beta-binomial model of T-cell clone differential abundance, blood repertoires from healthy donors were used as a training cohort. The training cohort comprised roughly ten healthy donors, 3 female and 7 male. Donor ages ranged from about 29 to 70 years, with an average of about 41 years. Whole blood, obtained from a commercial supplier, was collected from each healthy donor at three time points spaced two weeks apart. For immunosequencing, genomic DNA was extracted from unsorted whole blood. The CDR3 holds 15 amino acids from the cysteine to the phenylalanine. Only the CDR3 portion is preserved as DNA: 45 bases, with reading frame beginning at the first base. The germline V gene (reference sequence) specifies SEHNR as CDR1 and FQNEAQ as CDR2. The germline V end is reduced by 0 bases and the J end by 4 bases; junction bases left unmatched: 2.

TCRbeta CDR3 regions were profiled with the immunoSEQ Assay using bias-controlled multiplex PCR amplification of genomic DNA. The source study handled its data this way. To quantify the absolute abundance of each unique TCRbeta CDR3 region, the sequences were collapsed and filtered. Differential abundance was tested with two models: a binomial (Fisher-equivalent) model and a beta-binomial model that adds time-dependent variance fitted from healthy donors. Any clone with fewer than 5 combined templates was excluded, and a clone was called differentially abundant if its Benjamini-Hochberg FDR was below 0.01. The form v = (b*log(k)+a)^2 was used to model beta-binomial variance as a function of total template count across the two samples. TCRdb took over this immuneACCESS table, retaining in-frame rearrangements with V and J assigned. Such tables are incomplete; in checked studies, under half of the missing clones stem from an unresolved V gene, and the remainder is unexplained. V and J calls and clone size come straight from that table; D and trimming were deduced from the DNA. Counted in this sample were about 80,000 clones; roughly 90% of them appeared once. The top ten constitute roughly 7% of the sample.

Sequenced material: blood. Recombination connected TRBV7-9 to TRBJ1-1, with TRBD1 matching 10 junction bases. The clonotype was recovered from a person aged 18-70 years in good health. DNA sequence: TGTGCCAGCAGCTTAGCCCGGGACAGGGGCACTGAAGCTTTCTTT. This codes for CASSLARDRGTEAFF. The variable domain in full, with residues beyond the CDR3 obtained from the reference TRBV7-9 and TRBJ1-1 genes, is DTGVSQNPRHKITKRGQNVTFRCDPISEHNRLYWYRQTLGQGPEFLTYFQNEAQLEKSRLLSDRFSAERPKGSFSTLEIQRTEQGDSAMYLCASSLARDRGTEAFFGQGTRLTVV.